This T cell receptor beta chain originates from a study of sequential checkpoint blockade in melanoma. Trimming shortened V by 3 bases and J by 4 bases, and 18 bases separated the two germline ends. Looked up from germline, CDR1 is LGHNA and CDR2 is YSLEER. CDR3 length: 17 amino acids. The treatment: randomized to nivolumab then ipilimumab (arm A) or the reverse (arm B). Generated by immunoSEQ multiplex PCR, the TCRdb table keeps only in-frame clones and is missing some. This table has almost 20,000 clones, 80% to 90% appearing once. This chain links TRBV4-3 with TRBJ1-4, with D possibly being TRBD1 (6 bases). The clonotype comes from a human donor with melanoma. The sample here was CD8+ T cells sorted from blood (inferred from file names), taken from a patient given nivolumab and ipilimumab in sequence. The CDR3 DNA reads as TGCGCCAGCAGCCACATTCCGGGGGGGCCGATTAATGAAAAACTGTTTTTT. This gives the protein CASSHIPGGPINEKLFF.